This TCR beta chain was retrieved from a study of blood T cell repertoires in COVID-19. As originally analysed: Quantification of nucleated cells was approximated via reference gene primer amplification. Generated by immunoSEQ multiplex PCR, the TCRdb table keeps only in-frame clones and is missing some. V, J and clone size reflect that table, while D and trimming were determined from the DNA. Of about 240,000 clones detected, over 80% appear once; the ten largest clones hold just over 2.5%. Cohorts were assigned according to the clinical history that participants reported. The source material was PBMCs or T cells enriched from blood (not recorded which). The TCR sequence derives from a woman aged 25-40 years with acute COVID-19.

The DNA of the CDR3 is TGCGCCAGCAGTGAGCCGGGGACAGGGGAGGGAAACTATGGCTACACCTTC. Translation: CASSEPGTGEGNYGYTF. The gene calls are TRBV10-2 and TRBJ1-2; 10 bases line up with TRBD1. Trimming took 2 bases from V and 2 from J; bases not matched to a gene: 8. CDR3 length equals 17 residues. In germline, CDR1 is WSHSY, CDR2 SAAADI.